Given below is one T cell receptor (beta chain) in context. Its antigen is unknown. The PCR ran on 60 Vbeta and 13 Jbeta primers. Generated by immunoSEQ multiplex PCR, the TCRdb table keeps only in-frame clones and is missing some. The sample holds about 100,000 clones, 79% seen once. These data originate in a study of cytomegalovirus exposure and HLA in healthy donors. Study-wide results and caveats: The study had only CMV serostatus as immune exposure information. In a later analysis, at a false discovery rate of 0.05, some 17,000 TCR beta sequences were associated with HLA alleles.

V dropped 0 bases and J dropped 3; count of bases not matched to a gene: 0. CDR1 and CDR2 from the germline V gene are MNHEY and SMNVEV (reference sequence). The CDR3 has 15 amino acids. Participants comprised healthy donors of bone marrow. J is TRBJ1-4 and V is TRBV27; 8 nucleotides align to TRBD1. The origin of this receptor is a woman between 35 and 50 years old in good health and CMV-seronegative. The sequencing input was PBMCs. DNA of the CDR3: TGTGCCAGCAGTTTATCGACAGGGGCTAATGAAAAACTGTTTTTT. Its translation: CASSLSTGANEKLFF.